What follows are 17 T cell receptor beta chains derived from one specimen sequenced in a study of OX40 agonist ivuxolimab in advanced cancers. Measured with immunoSEQ multiplex PCR; TCRdb has only the in-frame clones, and not every one. The sample has around 14,000 clones; 91% are singletons. The material sequenced was CD4+ or CD8+ T cells sorted from blood, taken in a trial of the OX40 agonist ivuxolimab. The receptors were sampled from an adult with an advanced solid tumor such as melanoma, head and neck, liver or kidney cancer.

By proportion, this clone is medium-sized. The sample holds other DNA sequences that translate to the same CDR3. The V gene is TRBV19, the J gene TRBJ2-3; no clear D. Germline loops: CDR1 LNHDA, CDR2 SQIVND (reference sequence). The CDR3 is 12 residues long. Trimming took 1 base from V and 5 from J, leaving 4 bases between them. CDR3: CASSIGRDTQYF. The CDR3 region has the DNA TGTGCCAGTAGTATAGGGAGAGATACGCAGTATTTT.

The chain couples TRBV27 to TRBJ2-7, with TRBD2 matching 13 bases. This CDR3 is built from 16 residues. The V and J ends lost 5 bases and 3 bases, in that order; junction bases with no gene match: 7. CDR1 and CDR2 from the germline V gene are MNHEY and SMNVEV (reference sequence). In DNA, the CDR3 is TGTGCCAGCAGTCCAGGGACTAGCGGGACTAGCTACGAGCAGTACTTC. Translation gives CASSPGTSGTSYEQYF.

The chain combines TRBV7-9 with TRBJ2-2; TRBD1 aligns across 10 bases. The CDR3 consists of 16 residues. The junction had 11 bases not matched to a gene; V was cut back by 5 bases and J by 8 bases. CDR1 is SEHNR, CDR2 FQNEAQ, per germline (reference sequence). This chain's CDR3 is CASSASDRGPEGELFF. CDR3 nucleotide sequence: TGTGCCAGCAGCGCCTCAGACAGGGGGCCTGAAGGGGAGCTGTTTTTT.

This clone has a handful of counts. The CDR3 DNA reads as TGTGCCACCAGCAGATCAGCGGAAACGTCCTACGAGCAGTACTTC. Its translation: CATSRSAETSYEQYF. The chain recombines TRBV15 with TRBJ2-7; D perhaps matches TRBD2 (5 bases). CDR1 LNHNV and CDR2 YYDKDF come from the germline V gene (reference sequence). V lost 2 bases and J 1 base, leaving 12 bases between the germline ends. This CDR3 contains 15 residues.

The rearrangement joins TRBV7-9 to TRBJ2-7, with D hard to call. This CDR3 contains 13 residues. Germline CDR1 reads SEHNR; CDR2 reads FQNEAQ (reference sequence). The germline V and J ends were trimmed by 6 bases and 3 bases, with 12 bases remaining between them. CDR3 amino acids: CASSPVGDYEQYF. CDR3 sequence (DNA): TGTGCCAGCAGTCCCGTCGGCGACTACGAGCAGTACTTC.

The rearrangement joins TRBV10-1 to TRBJ2-7; a weak D match, TRBD2 (6 bases). CDR1 and CDR2 (germline): WNHNN, SYGVQD (reference sequence). The CDR3 is 13 residues long. Deletions cut 4 bases from V and 2 bases from J, with 9 bases between. CDR3 sequence (DNA): TGCGCCAGCAGTGCCGGGACTCCCTACGAGCAGTACTTC. It translates to CASSAGTPYEQYF.

This chain joins TRBV5-4 and TRBJ2-5; 8 nucleotides line up with TRBD1. The CDR3 sequence is 13 residues long. Germline-derived CDR1 and CDR2 are SGHNT and YYREEE (reference sequence). With V trimmed by 5 bases and J by 2 bases, 2 bases remained unmatched. This CDR3 is CASRTGVQETQYF. The CDR3, as DNA: TGTGCCAGCAGGACAGGGGTACAAGAGACCCAGTACTTC. The complete variable domain, with remaining parts taken from reference TRBV5-4 and TRBJ2-5, reads ETGVTQSPTHLIKTRGQQVTLRCSSQSGHNTVSWYQQALGQGPQFIFQYYREEENGRGNFPPRFSGLQFPNYSSELNVNALELDDSALYLCASRTGVQETQYFGPGTRLLVL.

This chain links TRBV2 with TRBJ2-3; TRBD1 aligns across 7 bases. J gave up 0 bases and V 6 bases, and 9 bases lay outside the gene matches. The germline gives CDR1 SNHLY, CDR2 FYNNEI. The CDR3 is 16 residues long. The CDR3 sequence: CASSIHRGTSTDTQYF. The CDR3 coding sequence is TGTGCCAGCAGCATCCACAGGGGAACTAGCACAGATACGCAGTATTTT.

V gene TRBV7-9 combines with J gene TRBJ1-5; TRBD1 is a possible D gene (6 bases). The CDR3 spans 15 residues. Germline values: CDR1 SEHNR, CDR2 FQNEAQ (reference sequence). V lost 4 bases to trimming and J lost 4 bases, with 14 bases between them. As DNA, the CDR3 is TGTGCCAGCAGCTCGGCAGGGGTAGGTAATCAGCCCCAGCATTTT. Translated, it gives CASSSAGVGNQPQHF. Combining the CDR3 with reference TRBV7-9 and TRBJ1-5 gives the whole variable domain DTGVSQNPRHKITKRGQNVTFRCDPISEHNRLYWYRQTLGQGPEFLTYFQNEAQLEKSRLLSDRFSAERPKGSFSTLEIQRTEQGDSAMYLCASSSAGVGNQPQHFGDGTRLSIL.

This sequence joins TRBV7-9 and TRBJ1-5, with TRBD1 identical over 9 bases. Germline V gene lookup returns CDR1 SEHNR and CDR2 FQNEAQ (reference sequence). This CDR3 has 14 amino acids. With V trimmed by 5 bases and J by 5 bases, 4 bases remained unmatched. The CDR3 region has the DNA TGTGCCAGCAGCCAGGGACAGGGAGATCAGCCCCAGCATTTT. The encoded protein is CASSQGQGDQPQHF.

The chain couples TRBV27 to TRBJ2-7; 8 bases line up with TRBD2. Losses at the gene ends were 6 bases for V and 1 base for J; bases not matched to a gene: 2. In germline, CDR1 is MNHEY, CDR2 SMNVEV (reference sequence). This CDR3 has 13 amino acids. The CDR3 reads CASRVAGSYEQYF. CDR3 nucleotide sequence: TGTGCCAGCAGGGTAGCGGGATCCTACGAGCAGTACTTC.

Notes on this clone: One end of the junction varies from germline; a read error may be responsible. This rearrangement joins TRBV7-7 to TRBJ2-5, with a tentative D call TRBD2 (6 bases). This CDR3 is 16 amino acids long. Germline V gives CDR1 SSHAT, CDR2 FNYEAQ (reference sequence). CDR3 coding DNA: TGTGCTAGCAGTAGAACGGGACTCCCGGACGGAGAGACCCAGTACTTC. This encodes CASSRTGLPDGETQYF.

This clone was counted only a few times. The chain links TRBV9 to TRBJ2-7; possible D gene TRBD2, 6 bases. CDR3 length equals 15 residues. The germline V and J ends were trimmed by 4 bases and 2 bases, with 16 bases remaining between them. From germline, CDR1 is SGDLS and CDR2 YYNGEE. CDR3 bases: TGTGCCAGCAGCTCCCTGGCGGGATCCACCTACGAGCAGTACTTC. Its translation: CASSSLAGSTYEQYF.

This chain links TRBV7-2 with TRBJ2-7; D not resolved. The CDR3 is made up of 15 amino acids. V gave up 2 bases and J gave up 2 bases, with 13 bases separating them. Germline V gene sequence: CDR1 SGHTA, CDR2 FQGNSA. CDR3 residues: CASSLLRRRPYEQYF. As DNA, the CDR3 is TGTGCCAGCAGCTTATTACGCCGGCGGCCCTACGAGCAGTACTTC.

The rearrangement links TRBV4-1 to TRBJ2-3; 11 bases fit TRBD2. The germline V gene has CDR1 MGHRA and CDR2 YSYEKL. This CDR3 contains 17 residues. Trimming took 2 bases from V and 6 from J; bases not matched to a gene: 10. For the CDR3, the DNA is TGCGCCAGCAGCCAAACATTACTAGCGGGAGTTTCGGATACGCAGTATTTT. It specifies CASSQTLLAGVSDTQYF.

The chain carries TRBV7-8 and TRBJ2-1; 14 bases fit TRBD2. The V gene end was trimmed by 4 bases and the J gene end by 8 bases; junction bases not matched to a gene: 10. This CDR3 is built from 17 residues. Germline-derived CDR1 and CDR2 are SGHVS and FQNEAQ. CDR3 protein: CASSSGLAGVVMDEQFF. CDR3 bases: TGTGCCAGCAGCTCGGGACTAGCGGGAGTTGTGATGGATGAGCAGTTCTTC.

This clone was counted a single time. The gene calls are TRBV6-5 and TRBJ2-7; no definite D call. Germline V gives CDR1 MNHEY, CDR2 SVGAGI. The CDR3 is 10 residues long. Trimming pared 2 bases from V and 7 bases from J, leaving 3 bases between. The CDR3 DNA reads TGTGCCAGCAGTTACCCGGAGCAGTACTTC. This sequence encodes CASSYPEQYF.